The 24 T cell receptor beta chains listed next were all sequenced from one sample in a study of early T cells in non-severe SARS-CoV-2 infection. TCRdb used MiXCR to reprocess the 5' RACE reads, holding one entry per CDR3 protein. Found here are approximately 70,000 distinct CDR3 sequences, around an eighth of them singletons; the top ten hold over 1%. Sequenced input: whole blood. The receptor source for this set is an adult who was a healthcare worker with PCR-confirmed SARS-CoV-2 infection or an uninfected control (not recorded which).

V gene TRBV23-1 combines with J gene TRBJ1-5; D remains unclear. TRBV23-1 is reported as an ORF; its role is uncertain. V lost 0 bases and J lost 0, with 18 bases in between. The CDR3 loop spans 19 amino acids. The CDR3 DNA sequence: TGCGCCAGCAGTCAATCGACCTTAGTAGGCAGGTTTAGCAATCAGCCCCAGCATTTT. Translated, it gives CASSQSTLVGRFSNQPQHF.

This clonotype was observed at least ten times. This chain joins TRBV29-1 and TRBJ2-7, with D possibly matching TRBD1 (5 bases). Germline V CDR1 and CDR2: SQVTM, ANQGSEA. Trimming took off 7 bases at V and 3 bases at J, with 13 bases between the two ends. The CDR3 length is 12 residues. CDR3 DNA: TGCAGCGCAAAGGGGTTGGACTACGAGCAGTACTTC. This encodes CSAKGLDYEQYF.

The chain joins TRBV29-1 to TRBJ2-1; D gene ambiguous. The CDR3 has 13 amino acids. The germline gives CDR1 SQVTM, CDR2 ANQGSEA. V was cut by 4 bases and J by 4 bases, with 11 bases left in between. The CDR3 region is CSVVEQGYNEQFF. The CDR3 DNA is TGCAGCGTTGTTGAGCAAGGATACAATGAGCAGTTCTTC.

This clonotype was picked up many times. The V call is TRBV28, the J call TRBJ2-1; no reliable D call. V was shortened by 3 bases and J by 0 bases, with 12 bases between the two germline ends. CDR1 is MDHEN, CDR2 SYDVKM, per germline. The CDR3 sequence is 16 residues long. For the CDR3, the DNA is TGTGCCAGCAGTTTCCCGGCACCAAGCTCCTACAATGAGCAGTTCTTC. Amino acids: CASSFPAPSSYNEQFF.

This clonotype showed up many times. The CDR3 protein is CASSYAGGARDEQYF. The DNA for the CDR3 is TGTGCCAGCAGTTACGCCGGGGGGGCCAGGGACGAGCAGTACTTC. The genes are TRBV6-6 and TRBJ2-7, with 8 bases that match TRBD2. Germline values: CDR1 MNHNY, CDR2 SVGAGI (reference sequence). The CDR3 consists of 15 residues. The V gene end was trimmed by 2 bases and the J gene end by 5 bases; junction bases not matched to a gene: 8.

The rearrangement links TRBV6-5 to TRBJ1-2, with a tentative D call TRBD1 (6 bases). The CDR3 runs to 14 residues. V dropped 6 bases and J dropped 8 bases, with 19 bases sitting between them. CDR1 and CDR2 (germline): MNHEY, SVGAGI. CDR3 sequence reads: CASRIPGALGGYTF. CDR3 nucleotide sequence: TGTGCCAGCAGAATACCAGGGGCGCTTGGGGGCTACACCTTC.

This clonotype was counted at least ten times. Here the CDR3 reads CAWSVADSNTGELFF. The CDR3 DNA reads as TGTGCCTGGAGTGTAGCGGACTCGAACACCGGGGAGCTGTTTTTT. This chain uses TRBV30 with TRBJ2-2, with D perhaps TRBD2 (5 bases). Trimming removed 0 bases at V and 0 bases at J, with 8 bases between. The CDR3 runs 15 residues. Germline loops: CDR1 GTSNPN, CDR2 SVGIG (reference sequence). The full variable domain, its missing parts supplied by reference TRBV30 and TRBJ2-2, is SQTIHQWPATLVQPVGSPLSLECTVEGTSNPNLYWYRQAAGRGLQLLFYSVGIGQISSEVPQNLSASRPQDRQFILSSKKLLLSDSGFYLCAWSVADSNTGELFFGEGSRLTVL.

This clonotype was observed at least ten times. The rearrangement uses TRBV25-1 and TRBJ2-3, with D maybe TRBD2 (6 bases). The CDR3 spans 14 residues. Trimming cost V 6 bases and J 0 bases, with 10 bases left between them. Looked up from germline, CDR1 is MGHDK and CDR2 is SYGVNS. CDR3 in amino acids: CASSTSTSTDTQYF. The CDR3 region has the DNA TGTGCCAGCAGCACTAGCACTAGCACAGATACGCAGTATTTT.

This clonotype showed up just a few times. In DNA form, the CDR3 reads TGTGCCATCAGTAGCGGGGCGAGCACAGATACGCAGTATTTT. Protein: CAISSGASTDTQYF. The chain employs TRBV10-3 and TRBJ2-3; 7 bases are a match to TRBD2. Trimming cost V 5 bases and J 0 bases; bases outside gene matches: 2. The CDR3 spans 14 residues. CDR1 is ENHRY and CDR2 is SYGVKD in the germline V gene.

There are many counts of this clonotype. V usage is TRBV12-3 or TRBV12-4 and J usage is TRBJ1-5; 10 nucleotides align to TRBD1. Losses at the gene ends were 5 bases for V and 5 bases for J; bases not matched to a gene: 9. The CDR3 is 16 amino acids. The chain's CDR3 is CASSPRTGGYDQPQHF. The CDR3, as DNA: TGTGCCAGCAGTCCACGGACAGGGGGTTACGATCAGCCCCAGCATTTT.

The CDR3 region has the DNA TGCAGCGTCGCGGGGGAGGGGGCGCGTCGAGGCTACACCTTC. Translation: CSVAGEGARRGYTF. The J gene is TRBJ1-2, the V gene TRBV29-1; the match to TRBD1 covers 7 bases. This CDR3 comprises 14 residues. Germline V gives CDR1 SQVTM, CDR2 ANQGSEA. V trimming: 6 bases; J trimming: 8 bases; junction bases outside the gene matches: 15.

This clonotype was observed many times. This chain connects TRBV12-3 or TRBV12-4 to TRBJ1-2; no definite D call. CDR3 length equals 15 residues. V lost 3 bases, J lost 2 bases, and 13 bases lay in between. The CDR3 DNA follows: TGTGCCAGCAGTTTTGAAGGTCGACGGAACTATGGCTACACCTTC. Translated: CASSFEGRRNYGYTF.

This clonotype was counted at least ten times. The genes are TRBV29-1 and TRBJ1-2; D perhaps matches TRBD1 (5 bases). Trimming cost V 4 bases and J 0 bases, with 15 bases left between them. CDR3 length: 15 residues. CDR1 is SQVTM and CDR2 is ANQGSEA in the germline V gene. The CDR3 DNA sequence: TGCAGCGTTGGGGAGCAAGGGGATTCTAACTATGGCTACACCTTC. Its translation is CSVGEQGDSNYGYTF.

This clonotype was recorded many times. The CDR3 nucleotides are TGCAGCGTTGAAGGTACCAAAAACATTCAGTACTTC. This codes for CSVEGTKNIQYF. V usage is TRBV29-1 and J usage is TRBJ2-4, with D unclear. The ends were cut back, 1 base at V and 2 bases at J, with 3 bases in the middle. The length of the CDR3 is 12 residues. CDR1 and CDR2 from the germline V gene are SQVTM and ANQGSEA.

This clonotype was observed at least ten times. This chain connects TRBV5-6 to TRBJ1-5; D gene unclear. V was pared by 4 bases and J by 4 bases, with 15 bases between. CDR1 and CDR2 (germline): SGHDT, YYEEEE. The length of the CDR3 is 15 residues. CDR3 protein: CASSQSRGWNQPQHF. CDR3 DNA sequence: TGTGCCAGCAGCCAGTCCCGGGGTTGGAATCAGCCCCAGCATTTT.

This clonotype was recorded many times. V is TRBV4-3 and J is TRBJ2-3; D remains unclear. The V end was cut by 2 bases, the J end by 6 bases, with 9 bases between. The CDR3 covers 13 residues. Germline CDR1 is LGHNA and CDR2 is YSLEER. The CDR3 sequence is CASSQHLSDTQYF. CDR3 DNA: TGCGCCAGCAGCCAACACTTGAGCGATACGCAGTATTTT.

This clonotype was counted many times. J is TRBJ1-1 and V is TRBV6-2 or TRBV6-3; D is undetermined. CDR3 length: 15 residues. Germline loops: CDR1 MNHEY, CDR2 SVGEGT. V shed 1 base and J shed 8 bases, with 17 bases lying between them. CDR3 loop: CASSYFAGPKGEAFF. As DNA, the CDR3 is TGTGCCAGCAGTTACTTCGCCGGCCCCAAAGGGGAAGCTTTCTTT.

This clonotype was detected many times. V usage is TRBV20-1 and J usage is TRBJ1-1, with D perhaps matching TRBD1 (6 bases). Germline CDR1 is DFQATT and CDR2 is SNEGSKA (reference sequence). Deletions cut 0 bases from V and 3 bases from J, with 14 bases between. The CDR3 extends over 15 amino acids. In DNA form, the CDR3 reads TGCAGTGCTAGAGATCGTAAGGGGGGGGACACTGAAGCTTTCTTT. It specifies CSARDRKGGDTEAFF.

This chain connects TRBV20-1 to TRBJ1-2; 7 nucleotides align to TRBD1. The CDR3 totals 13 residues. Trimming at V came to 4 bases and at J to 6 bases, leaving 8 bases not matched to a gene. Germline CDR1 DFQATT, CDR2 SNEGSKA (reference sequence). CDR3 in amino acids: CSAIPQGRHGYTF. The DNA of the CDR3 is TGCAGTGCTATTCCACAGGGGCGTCATGGCTACACCTTC.

This clonotype was seen repeatedly, ten times or more. CDR3 sequence reads: CASRTGTGIKYGYTF. CDR3 coding DNA: TGTGCCAGCAGGACCGGGACAGGGATAAAATATGGCTACACCTTC. The rearrangement links TRBV12-3 or TRBV12-4 to TRBJ1-2, with 9 bases aligning to TRBD1. V trimming: 6 bases; J trimming: 5 bases; junction bases outside the gene matches: 10. This CDR3 is 15 amino acids long.

This clonotype has at least ten counts. The rearrangement links TRBV20-1 to TRBJ1-6, with a weak D call TRBD1 (5 bases). Germline V gene lookup returns CDR1 DFQATT and CDR2 SNEGSKA (reference sequence). The V and J ends lost 5 bases and 7 bases respectively, with 12 bases between them. This CDR3 region has 13 residues. The CDR3 DNA reads as TGCAGTGCTGTCCGGGACGAGAATTCACCCCTCCACTTT. As protein: CSAVRDENSPLHF.

There are many counts of this clonotype. The chain recombines TRBV10-3 with TRBJ2-1; maybe TRBD1 (5 bases). The ends were cut back, 4 bases at V and 8 bases at J, with 9 bases in the middle. Germline CDR1 is ENHRY and CDR2 is SYGVKD. This CDR3 spans 12 amino acids. CDR3 DNA sequence: TGTGCCATCAGTGCCCTACAGGATGAGCAGTTCTTC. It encodes CAISALQDEQFF.

The chain employs TRBV29-1 and TRBJ1-2, with D unresolved. V was clipped by 6 bases and J by 4 bases, with 15 bases between them. The germline V gene has CDR1 SQVTM and CDR2 ANQGSEA. The CDR3 length is 13 residues. The CDR3 reads CSVSGPISYGYTF. In nucleotides, the CDR3 is TGCAGCGTATCCGGGCCCATCAGCTATGGCTACACCTTC.

This clonotype was seen ten or more times. This chain joins TRBV20-1 and TRBJ2-5, with 8 bases matching TRBD2. Germline trimming cut 3 bases from V and 5 bases from J; bases unmatched to any gene: 5. CDR3 length equals 13 residues. CDR1 and CDR2 (germline): DFQATT, SNEGSKA (reference sequence). The CDR3 sequence: CSASGGAAETQYF. DNA for the CDR3: TGCAGTGCTAGCGGGGGGGCAGCGGAGACCCAGTACTTC.